This T cell receptor beta chain was identified during a study of PD-1 blockade in mismatch repair-deficient tumors. This clone was recorded only once. All patients were mismatch repair deficient, assessed by either PCR or immunohistochemistry. The TCR-sequenced patients were a few responders to pembrolizumab. The CDR3 contains 18 residues. V dropped 2 bases and J dropped 1 base, with 15 bases sitting between them. The germline CDR1 and CDR2 sequences are MDHEN and SYDVKM. Sequenced by immunoSEQ multiplex PCR; TCRdb stores in-frame clones only, minus some. In the table there are about 100,000 clones, 65% to 85% of which are singletons.

The V call is TRBV28, the J call TRBJ2-6, with D tentatively TRBD1 (6 bases). This clonotype originated in an adult with mismatch repair-deficient cancer. This material consisted of peripheral blood, taken approximately 8 months after starting pembrolizumab. CDR3 residues: CASSLRPYTGSGANVLTF. The CDR3 coding sequence is TGTGCCAGCAGTTTAAGGCCCTACACAGGGTCTGGGGCCAACGTCCTGACTTTC.